These T cell receptor beta chains were read from a single sample in a study of cytomegalovirus exposure and HLA in healthy donors. The protocol was immunoSEQ multiplex PCR, while the TCRdb copy is restricted to in-frame clones and leaves out a portion. The sample has around 140,000 clones, around 80% seen once; the top ten hold roughly 9.7%. Sequencing was carried out using PBMCs. Receptors originate from a woman aged 55-75 years in good health and CMV-seropositive. CDR3s include the opening cysteine and the closing phenylalanine or tryptophan. The order of the fields is J gene, D gene, V gene, CDR3 protein. D genes are given only for firm matches.

TRBJ2-1 TRBD2 TRBV27 CASSLDGGGYNEQFF
TRBJ1-2 - TRBV2 CASTSPLDRSDYTF
TRBJ1-3 - TRBV10-3 CAISERGAGNTIYF
TRBJ1-5 - TRBV28 CASSPGSTNQPQHF
TRBJ1-3 - TRBV6-1 CASSQTASGNTIYF
TRBJ1-5 TRBD1 TRBV5-1 CASSTGQGGQPQHF
TRBJ2-3 TRBD2 TRBV4-3 CASSQELADNTDTQYF
TRBJ2-5 - TRBV7-9 CASSLARAETQYF
TRBJ2-5 - TRBV30 CAWSPQGPETQYF
TRBJ1-3 - TRBV10-3 CAISTGAPGNTIYF
TRBJ2-7 - TRBV11-1 CASSLNPGHTYEQYF
TRBJ2-1 - TRBV11-1 CASSLVSAADHYNEQFF
TRBJ2-3 TRBD2 TRBV27 CASSSLARETDTQYF
TRBJ1-5 TRBD1 TRBV15 CATSRDNRGFQPQHF
TRBJ2-1 TRBD2 TRBV5-8 CASSRLAGYNEQFF
TRBJ2-5 TRBD2 TRBV7-2 CASSPAGSDPGTQYF
TRBJ2-7 - TRBV6-1 CASGLGSYEQYF
TRBJ2-3 - TRBV7-9 CASSLSPSDTQYF
TRBJ2-7 TRBD2 TRBV28 CASSSSAGGAYEQYF
TRBJ1-5 TRBD1 TRBV5-1 CASSDGTGNQPQHF
TRBJ2-1 TRBD2 TRBV18 CASSELAGGLNEQFF
TRBJ2-5 - TRBV6-5 CASSSTRETQYF
TRBJ2-1 TRBD2 TRBV28 CASSFPRTSGKSYNEQFF
TRBJ2-1 TRBD2 TRBV5-1 CASTISSGRTNEQFF
TRBJ2-3 - TRBV6-4 CASSGAGTDTQYF
TRBJ2-7 TRBD2 TRBV5-4 CASSPQGRLAGVEQYF
TRBJ2-1 TRBD2 TRBV7-2 CASSPGLAANNEQFF
TRBJ2-5 TRBD2 TRBV5-4 CASSWGGGSAGQETQYF
TRBJ2-3 - TRBV19 CASSITGPSTDTQYF
TRBJ2-1 - TRBV18 CASSPPGLPLGEQFF
TRBJ2-3 TRBD2 TRBV4-1 CASSQDREGLGDTQYF
TRBJ1-4 - TRBV11-3 CASSRDTSEKLFF
TRBJ2-7 TRBD2 TRBV25-1 CASSRGLAGGKPYEQYF
TRBJ2-7 TRBD1 TRBV27 CATGTGTGRYEQYF
TRBJ2-5 TRBD1 TRBV7-2 CASSRALGQGATQYF
TRBJ1-1 - TRBV28 CASSLPRDTEAFF
TRBJ2-4 - TRBV29-1 CSVEDRAARAKNIQYF
TRBJ2-2 TRBD2 TRBV6-6 CAILAGGPGGELFF
TRBJ1-4 - TRBV28 CASSFGPRGRDEKLFF
TRBJ1-1 - TRBV5-4 CASSKGLNTEAFF
TRBJ2-1 - TRBV5-8 CASSGRVFEQFF
TRBJ1-1 - TRBV6-6 CASSFRPNTEAFF
TRBJ2-5 TRBD2 TRBV30 CAWSLAGVEETQYF
TRBJ1-1 - TRBV7-9 CASSFQGMNTEAFF
TRBJ2-1 - TRBV7-9 CASSLQITDNEQFF
TRBJ1-3 - TRBV29-1 CSVSPNSQASSGNTIYF
TRBJ2-7 TRBD1 TRBV19 CASSITGQGANEQYF
TRBJ1-2 - TRBV27 CASRRGRANYGYTF
TRBJ2-7 - TRBV2 CASSGPTATYEQYF
TRBJ2-2 TRBD1 TRBV19 CASRTGGFQGGELFF
TRBJ2-3 TRBD2 TRBV4-2 CASSQVHGLAGVGDTQYF
TRBJ2-3 - TRBV7-2 CASSLGADTQYF
TRBJ1-1 TRBD1 TRBV7-8 CASSLGTGREEAFF
TRBJ2-3 TRBD2 TRBV4-3 CASSQDTSGASTDTQYF
TRBJ2-1 - TRBV7-3 CTSSLYGLDNEQFF